The rows below give T cell receptor beta chains drawn from one sample of a study of T cells generated in artificial thymic organoids. TCRdb re-called the 5' RACE reads through MiXCR, storing one row per CDR3 protein. Here the sample spans some 2,600 distinct CDR3 sequences, about 11% being singletons. The sequenced sample was naive CD8+ T cells from the thymus. Source of these receptors: a human donor who gave cord blood stem cells for thymic organoid culture, a cardiac surgery patient who gave postnatal thymus, or a blood donor (not recorded which). Both conserved end residues are part of each CDR3. The order of the fields is D gene, V gene, J gene, clone size, CDR3 protein, CDR3 DNA. D genes are given only for firm matches. Clone size is shown for a subset of rows, as once, few, many or a class of expanded clone.

NA,TRBV6-5,TRBJ1-3,NA,CASSASENVNTIYF,TGTGCCAGCAGCGCCAGTGAGAACGTAAACACCATATATTTT
NA,TRBV7-2,TRBJ1-5,NA,CASSLNGRQPQHF,TGTGCCAGCAGCTTAAACGGGCGTCAGCCCCAGCATTTT
NA,TRBV12-3/TRBV12-4,TRBJ1-1,NA,CASSLSTEAFF,TGTGCCAGCAGTTTAAGCACTGAAGCTTTCTTT
NA,TRBV10-3,TRBJ2-2,medium-sized,CAISFWDGWNTGELFF,TGTGCCATCAGCTTTTGGGACGGCTGGAACACCGGGGAGCTGTTTTTT
TRBD2,TRBV4-1,TRBJ2-7,medium-sized,CASSQGSGSEQYF,TGCGCCAGCAGCCAAGGTAGCGGGAGCGAGCAGTACTTC
NA,TRBV4-1,TRBJ1-1,few,CASADVTGNTEAFF,TGCGCCAGCGCAGATGTGACAGGCAACACTGAAGCTTTCTTT
NA,TRBV6-2/TRBV6-3,TRBJ2-5,NA,CASKGMTSIRETQYF,TGTGCCAGCAAGGGCATGACTAGTATCAGGGAGACCCAGTACTTC
TRBD1,TRBV7-3,TRBJ2-2,medium-sized,CASSVTGPIGELFF,TGTGCCAGCAGCGTGACAGGGCCGATCGGGGAGCTGTTTTTT
TRBD1,TRBV5-1,TRBJ2-3,medium-sized,CASSLEGGDADTQYF,TGCGCCAGCAGCTTGGAAGGGGGCGACGCAGATACGCAGTATTTT
TRBD1,TRBV10-3,TRBJ2-7,medium-sized,CAIAGQGTYEQYF,TGTGCCATCGCGGGACAGGGAACCTACGAGCAGTACTTC
TRBD1,TRBV10-3,TRBJ1-2,few,CAISGVDHFPGQFYGYTF,TGTGCCATCAGTGGAGTCGACCACTTTCCGGGACAGTTCTATGGCTACACCTTC
TRBD1,TRBV12-3/TRBV12-4,TRBJ2-1,medium-sized,CASSSGQGAYNEQFF,TGTGCCAGCAGTTCCGGACAGGGGGCGTACAATGAGCAGTTCTTC
NA,TRBV10-3,TRBJ2-3,medium-sized,CAISESPADTQYF,TGTGCCATCAGTGAGTCCCCGGCAGATACGCAGTATTTT
NA,TRBV10-3,TRBJ2-1,medium-sized,CAISEWQLISYNEQFF,TGTGCCATCAGTGAGTGGCAATTAATCTCCTACAATGAGCAGTTCTTC
TRBD2,TRBV2,TRBJ2-7,medium-sized,CASSEGLAGVEQYF,TGTGCCAGCAGTGAGGGACTAGCGGGTGTCGAGCAGTACTTC
TRBD1,TRBV20-1,TRBJ2-5,medium-sized,CSARDPPPDEGQGQETQYF,TGCAGTGCTAGAGATCCCCCCCCTGACGAAGGACAGGGCCAAGAGACCCAGTACTTC
NA,TRBV5-6,TRBJ1-2,medium-sized,CASSLWDNNYGYTF,TGTGCCAGCAGCTTGTGGGATAATAACTATGGCTACACCTTC
TRBD1,TRBV5-1,TRBJ2-7,large,CASSFESGTGIHEQYF,TGCGCCAGCAGCTTCGAATCTGGGACAGGGATTCACGAGCAGTACTTC
TRBD1,TRBV6-6,TRBJ2-3,NA,CASSGTGITDTQYF,TGTGCCAGCAGCGGGACAGGGATAACAGATACGCAGTATTTT
NA,TRBV5-1,TRBJ2-1,medium-sized,CASSLSRTNYNEQFF,TGCGCCAGCAGCTTGTCGCGGACGAACTACAATGAGCAGTTCTTC
NA,TRBV27,TRBJ1-1,medium-sized,CASSTGSTEAFF,TGTGCCAGTTCTACAGGGAGCACTGAAGCTTTCTTT
NA,TRBV6-1,TRBJ2-7,NA,CASRIGTNEQYF,TGTGCCAGCCGAATTGGGACAAACGAGCAGTACTTC
TRBD1,TRBV28,TRBJ1-1,NA,CASSYDRGADTEAFF,TGTGCCAGCAGTTACGACAGGGGGGCTGACACTGAAGCTTTCTTT
TRBD2,TRBV7-9,TRBJ2-3,medium-sized,CASSLERGTSGRYTDTQYF,TGTGCCAGCAGCTTAGAGAGGGGGACTAGCGGGCGCTACACAGATACGCAGTATTTT
TRBD1,TRBV12-3/TRBV12-4,TRBJ1-2,medium-sized,CASSLRVLGQGHFYGYTF,TGTGCCAGCAGTTTACGAGTGTTAGGACAGGGCCATTTCTATGGCTACACCTTC
NA,TRBV12-3/TRBV12-4,TRBJ1-2,large,CASSFNRRGYGYTF,TGTGCCAGCAGTTTTAACAGGAGAGGCTATGGCTACACCTTC
NA,TRBV10-3,TRBJ1-1,NA,CAISELRREAFF,TGTGCCATCAGTGAGCTACGGCGGGAAGCTTTCTTT
TRBD2,TRBV5-1,TRBJ2-3,medium-sized,CASSLLGGSTDTQYF,TGCGCCAGCAGCTTGTTGGGGGGGAGCACAGATACGCAGTATTTT
NA,TRBV4-1,TRBJ2-5,large,CASSQDDETQYF,TGCGCCAGCAGCCAAGATGACGAGACCCAGTACTTC
TRBD2,TRBV9,TRBJ2-4,medium-sized,CASSSTGGSGTDIQYF,TGTGCCAGCAGCTCCACTGGGGGGAGCGGGACTGACATTCAGTACTTC
NA,TRBV2,TRBJ2-1,medium-sized,CASSDFYTGARQFF,TGTGCCAGCAGTGATTTTTATACCGGGGCACGGCAGTTCTTC